These 21 T cell receptor beta chains were sequenced from one sample in a study of blood T cell repertoires in COVID-19. Profiling relied on immunoSEQ multiplex PCR, and the TCRdb table lists in-frame clones only, not all of them. The profile shows over 60,000 clones, roughly 80% of them singletons. The specimen sequenced was peripheral blood. These receptors originate from a human donor in a cohort sampled during active COVID-19.

This clone is medium-sized (0.01 to 0.1%) by share. V is TRBV2 and J is TRBJ2-7; D is possibly TRBD1 (5 bases). CDR1 and CDR2 from the germline V gene are SNHLY and FYNNEI. This CDR3 spans 13 amino acids. V lost 6 bases, J lost 2 bases, and 11 bases lay in between. The CDR3 protein is CASRRGSPYEQYF. Here the CDR3 DNA reads TGTGCCAGCAGAAGGGGTTCCCCCTACGAGCAGTACTTC.

The chain links TRBV2 to TRBJ2-6; D gene ambiguous. Germline V gene sequence: CDR1 SNHLY, CDR2 FYNNEI. The CDR3 totals 16 residues. Trimming cost V 6 bases and J 0 bases, with 12 bases left between them. The CDR3 loop is CASRENTLSGANVLTF. CDR3 nucleotides: TGTGCCAGCAGAGAGAATACTCTCTCTGGGGCCAACGTCCTGACTTTC.

The chain employs TRBV30 and TRBJ2-1, with TRBD2 matching over 15 bases. Trimming at V came to 5 bases and at J to 8 bases, leaving 7 bases not matched to a gene. Germline V gene lookup returns CDR1 GTSNPN and CDR2 SVGIG (reference sequence). CDR3 length: 15 residues. The CDR3 DNA reads as TGTGCCTGGGACCCCGGACTAGCGGGGGGGGATGAGCAGTTCTTC. As protein: CAWDPGLAGGDEQFF.

The V gene is TRBV6-1, the J gene TRBJ1-2; no definite D call. The CDR3 sequence is 13 residues long. Trimming shortened V by 0 bases and J by 4 bases, and 6 bases separated the two germline ends. The germline V gene encodes CDR1 MNHNS and CDR2 SASEGT. The CDR3 nucleotides read TGTGCCAGCAGTGAAGCGACTCCCTATGGCTACACCTTC. It is translated as CASSEATPYGYTF.

The rearrangement uses TRBV19 and TRBJ1-6, with D perhaps matching TRBD1 (5 bases). Germline assignment: CDR1 LNHDA and CDR2 SQIVND (reference sequence). The CDR3 is made up of 15 amino acids. The V end lost 6 bases, the J end lost 5 bases, and 14 bases lay between the germline ends. The CDR3 DNA follows: TGTGCCAGTAGCAGGGAAATCTCGGATAATTCACCCCTCCACTTT. This sequence encodes CASSREISDNSPLHF.

The J gene is TRBJ1-1, the V gene TRBV11-3, with D hard to call. Trimming left V 1 base short and J 0 bases short, with 15 bases between. CDR3 length equals 17 residues. The germline CDR1 and CDR2 sequences are SGHNT and YENEEA. The CDR3 is CASSLGADKTMNTEAFF. The CDR3 DNA reads TGTGCCAGCAGCTTAGGAGCAGACAAAACAATGAACACTGAAGCTTTCTTT.

The V and J genes are TRBV29-1 and TRBJ2-1; 7 bases are a match to TRBD2. Germline V lookup: CDR1 SQVTM, CDR2 ANQGSEA. The CDR3 contains 12 residues. The DNA for the CDR3 is TGCAGTGTGGGGGGACTATACAATGAGCAGTTCTTC. It is translated as CSVGGLYNEQFF.

There are a few counts of this clone. The chain combines TRBV3-1 (or the pseudogene TRBV3-2) with TRBJ2-7; TRBD1 matches at 8 bases. With 1 base clipped from V and 2 bases from J, the junction kept 4 bases outside the gene matches. This CDR3 has 15 amino acids. Germline V gives CDR1 LGHDT, CDR2 YNNKEL (reference sequence). The CDR3 protein is CASSQGDRGTYEQYF. In nucleotides, the CDR3 is TGTGCCAGCAGCCAAGGTGACAGGGGTACCTACGAGCAGTACTTC.

The rearrangement uses TRBV9 and TRBJ1-2; D is uncertain. Looked up from germline, CDR1 is SGDLS and CDR2 is YYNGEE. V lost 0 bases and J lost 4, with 10 bases in between. The CDR3 covers 14 residues. As DNA, the CDR3 is TGTGCCAGCAGCGTAGAATCTAGCGGCTATGGCTACACCTTC. It encodes CASSVESSGYGYTF.

The rearrangement uses TRBV6-2 or TRBV6-3 and TRBJ2-7, with D maybe TRBD2 (7 bases). The CDR3 consists of 16 residues. The germline V gene has CDR1 MNHEY and CDR2 SVGEGT. Trimming shortened V by 0 bases and J by 7 bases, and 19 bases separated the two germline ends. The CDR3 spells CASSYSRTRGSGEQYF. In DNA form, the CDR3 reads TGTGCCAGCAGTTACTCTAGGACTAGGGGGAGTGGTGAGCAGTACTTC.

This CDR3 is CAGYPGQGIHEQYF. In nucleotides, the CDR3 is TGTGCCGGCTATCCCGGGCAGGGGATCCACGAGCAGTACTTC. The chain uses TRBV27 and TRBJ2-7, with D perhaps matching TRBD1 (6 bases). V lost 11 bases, J lost 5 bases, and 22 bases lay in between. From germline, CDR1 is MNHEY and CDR2 SMNVEV (reference sequence). CDR3 size: 14 residues.

CDR3 coding DNA: TGTGCCAGCAGCTTAGATGTGACAATACAAGAGACCCAGTACTTC. Translation: CASSLDVTIQETQYF. This chain uses TRBV11-2 with TRBJ2-5, with no clear D. With 0 bases removed from V and 2 bases from J, the gap between germline ends came to 10 bases. Per germline, CDR1 SGHAT and CDR2 FQNNGV. The CDR3 extends over 15 amino acids.

The chain carries TRBV29-1 and TRBJ1-2; possible D gene TRBD1, 6 bases. V was clipped by 0 bases and J by 7 bases, with 12 bases between them. There are 13 residues in the CDR3. Per the germline V gene, CDR1 is SQVTM and CDR2 is ANQGSEA. The CDR3 nucleotides read TGCAGCGTTGAAGAGGCGGGGGCCGGTGGCTACACCTTC. It translates to CSVEEAGAGGYTF.

The chain joins TRBV10-1 to TRBJ1-1; D may be TRBD1 (5 bases). This CDR3 is 14 amino acids long. Trimming pared 6 bases from V and 4 bases from J, leaving 15 bases between. Germline V gene data show CDR1 as WNHNN and CDR2 as SYGVQD (reference sequence). CDR3 residues: CASSKDKGGTEAFF. For the CDR3, the DNA is TGCGCCAGCAGCAAGGACAAGGGAGGCACTGAAGCTTTCTTT.

The genes are TRBV28 and TRBJ1-2, with D hard to call. In germline, CDR1 is MDHEN, CDR2 SYDVKM. With 7 bases removed from V and 8 bases from J, the gap between germline ends came to 26 bases. CDR3 length: 16 amino acids. CDR3 loop: CASTRLFPILADGYTF. CDR3 bases: TGTGCCAGCACCCGCCTTTTCCCTATATTAGCCGACGGCTACACCTTC.

The chain combines TRBV6-6 with TRBJ1-1, with D possibly matching TRBD1 (6 bases). Germline V gene lookup returns CDR1 MNHNY and CDR2 SVGAGI (reference sequence). V lost 2 bases and J 5 bases, leaving 12 bases between the germline ends. There are 14 residues in the CDR3. As DNA, the CDR3 is TGTGCCAGCAGTTACGACAGGAGAGGTACTGAAGCTTTCTTT. Residues: CASSYDRRGTEAFF.

The chain employs TRBV6-5 and TRBJ1-6, with a tentative D call TRBD1 (6 bases). This CDR3 is built from 14 residues. Trimming took off 6 bases at V and 0 bases at J, with 6 bases between the two ends. Per germline, CDR1 MNHEY and CDR2 SVGAGI. For the CDR3, the DNA is TGTGCCAGCAGGGACAGCTCCTATAATTCACCCCTCCACTTT. Translated: CASRDSSYNSPLHF.

CDR3 region: CASSRLGQRIETQYF. In DNA, the CDR3 is TGCGCCAGCAGCCGCCTGGGCCAAAGAATCGAGACCCAGTACTTC. V gene TRBV4-1 combines with J gene TRBJ2-5, with D unclear. V was pared by 4 bases and J by 5 bases, with 17 bases between. The CDR3 runs 15 residues. Germline V lookup: CDR1 MGHRA, CDR2 YSYEKL.

This chain uses TRBV7-2 with TRBJ2-5; 9 bases line up with TRBD2. V lost 5 bases and J lost 5; bases outside the gene matches: 6. The germline V gene has CDR1 SGHTA and CDR2 FQGNSA. This CDR3 has 14 amino acids. The CDR3 bases are TGTGCCAGCAGCCTTAGCGGGAGCAGGGAGACCCAGTACTTC. It encodes CASSLSGSRETQYF.

This sequence joins TRBV2 and TRBJ1-4, with D perhaps TRBD1 (6 bases). The CDR3 covers 14 residues. Germline V gives CDR1 SNHLY, CDR2 FYNNEI. V lost 6 bases, J lost 8 bases, and 16 bases lay in between. The CDR3 protein is CASRNRAKGEKLFF. CDR3 nucleotide sequence: TGTGCCAGCAGAAACAGGGCAAAAGGGGAAAAACTGTTTTTT.

CDR3 region: CASSPTGQQGGIQYF. The CDR3 nucleotides read TGTGCCAGCTCACCTACGGGACAGCAAGGAGGCATTCAGTACTTC. J is TRBJ2-4 and V is TRBV18; 7 positions agree with TRBD1. Germline V gene lookup returns CDR1 KGHSH and CDR2 LQKENI. Trimming at V came to 3 bases and at J to 9 bases, leaving 11 bases not matched to a gene. This CDR3 region has 15 residues.